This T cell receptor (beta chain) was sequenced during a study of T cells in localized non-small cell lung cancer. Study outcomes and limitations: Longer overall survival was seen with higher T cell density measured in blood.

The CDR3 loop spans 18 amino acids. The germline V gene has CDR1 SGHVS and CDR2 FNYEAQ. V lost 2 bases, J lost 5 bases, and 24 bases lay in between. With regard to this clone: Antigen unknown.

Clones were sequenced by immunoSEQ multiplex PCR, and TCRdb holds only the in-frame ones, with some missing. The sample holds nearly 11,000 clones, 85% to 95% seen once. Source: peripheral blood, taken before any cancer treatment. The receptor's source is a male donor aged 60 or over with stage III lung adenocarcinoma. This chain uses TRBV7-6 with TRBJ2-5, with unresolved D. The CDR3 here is CASSLPHPARTLDETQYF. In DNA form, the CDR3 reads TGTGCCAGCAGCTTACCCCATCCCGCACGTACGCTCGACGAGACCCAGTACTTC.